This TCR beta chain stems from a study of T cells in Graves' hyperthyroidism and ophthalmopathy. Remarks on this clonotype: What it recognizes is unknown.

The V and J ends lost 2 bases and 3 bases, in that order; junction bases with no gene match: 6. The CDR3 loop spans 15 amino acids. The germline gives CDR1 SEHNR, CDR2 FQNEAQ (reference sequence). General study findings and limits: Stable hyperthyroidism was told apart from ophthalmopathy by a model built on 13 V-J features. Peripheral blood also featured most of the thyroid clonotypes expanded above 0.001.

RNA transcripts yielded amplified TCR beta CDR3 regions. RT-PCR in the first round (using the HTBI primer set) targeted the TCR CDR3. TCRdb re-analysed the multiplex PCR reads in MiXCR, keeping a single row per CDR3 protein. The data hold 94,000 or so distinct CDR3 sequences, with roughly half observed a single time. This chain uses TRBV7-9 with TRBJ1-1; TRBD1 matches 7 bases. The receptor was derived from a woman aged 40 to 49 with Graves' hyperthyroidism. Sequencing was done on a sample of blood. The CDR3 region is CASSLIPQGDTEAFF. CDR3 sequence (DNA): TGTGCCAGCAGCTTAATTCCCCAGGGGGACACTGAAGCTTTCTTT.